A selection of T cell receptor beta chains follows, all from one sample in a study of CD8 T cells in ankylosing spondylitis. TCRdb called the 5' RACE reads again in MiXCR, with one record for every CDR3 protein. The table includes fewer than 550,000 distinct CDR3 sequences, 5.3% detected once. Sample: blood, either unsorted or a sorted T cell fraction (not recorded which). The source is a male donor with ankylosing spondylitis. Both conserved end residues are part of each CDR3. D genes are given only for firm matches. Size is stated for part of the rows, as once, few or many counts, or as a class when the clone is expanded.

abundance,v_gene,j_gene,d_gene,CDR3nt,CDR3aa
many,TRBV6-2/TRBV6-3,TRBJ2-5,TRBD1,TGTGCCAGCAGTTACTTACAGGGGGAGACCCAGTACTTC,CASSYLQGETQYF
many,TRBV20-1,TRBJ1-3,NA,TGCAGTGCTAGGGACATCCTCTCTGGAAACACCATATATTTT,CSARDILSGNTIYF
many,TRBV9,TRBJ1-4,NA,TGTGCCAGCAGCCTAGATGGGTCCGAAAAACTGTTTTTT,CASSLDGSEKLFF
NA,TRBV5-1,TRBJ2-7,NA,TGCGCCAGCAGCTTGGACAACGCTCGGGAGCAGTACTTC,CASSLDNAREQYF
many,TRBV6-2/TRBV6-3,TRBJ2-3,TRBD1,TGTGCCAGCAGCCGGACAGGGGATACGCAGTATTTT,CASSRTGDTQYF
many,TRBV7-2,TRBJ1-6,TRBD1,TGTGCCAGCAGCCCCGCCTCCGGGACAGACTATAATTCACCCCTCCACTTT,CASSPASGTDYNSPLHF
many,TRBV7-8,TRBJ1-4,NA,TGTGCCAGCAGCCCCCCAAGAACGCTAATGAGGAAACTGTTTTTT,CASSPPRTLMRKLFF
many,TRBV4-1,TRBJ2-1,NA,TGCGCCAGCACCCTATCTCCTGCTAACGGTGAGCAGTTCTTC,CASTLSPANGEQFF
NA,TRBV20-1,TRBJ1-2,NA,TGCTGTGCTAGTCCAGCGGGGGGACCAGGGGTCTATGGCTACACCTTC,CCASPAGGPGVYGYTF
many,TRBV5-1,TRBJ1-1,TRBD1,TGCGCCAGCAGCTCCGGGACAGGGGCTGAAGCTTTCTTT,CASSSGTGAEAFF
many,TRBV10-3,TRBJ1-5,NA,TGTGCCATCCAACTGGCGGTAAATCAGCCCCAGCATTTT,CAIQLAVNQPQHF
many,TRBV7-9,TRBJ2-7,TRBD1,TGTGCCAGCAGCTTAAGTTGGACAGGGGGCTACGAGCAGTACTTC,CASSLSWTGGYEQYF
many,TRBV9,TRBJ1-3,TRBD1,TGTGCCAGCAGCTTACTACAGGGGAACTCTGGAAACACCATATATTTT,CASSLLQGNSGNTIYF
many,TRBV5-4,TRBJ1-1,TRBD1,TGTGCCAGCAGCCGCGGACAGGGTGGAGCTTTCTTT,CASSRGQGGAFF
many,TRBV5-1,TRBJ2-3,NA,TGCGCCAGCAGCTCGGATGCGCTGTACACAGATACGCAGTATTTT,CASSSDALYTDTQYF
many,TRBV20-1,TRBJ2-5,NA,TGCAGTGCTAGGAGACGTTCCCACCAAGAGACCCAGTACTTC,CSARRRSHQETQYF
many,TRBV7-3,TRBJ1-1,NA,TGTGCCAGCAGCTTAGATGGGGGGAACACTGAAGCTTTCTTT,CASSLDGGNTEAFF
many,TRBV27,TRBJ2-3,NA,TGTGCCAGCAGTTCGGTAGGGTGGGATACGCAGTATTTT,CASSSVGWDTQYF
many,TRBV5-1,TRBJ2-7,TRBD2,TGCGCCAGCAGCTTGGCTGGCGGGAGTCAATCCTACGAGCAGTACTTC,CASSLAGGSQSYEQYF
NA,TRBV29-1,TRBJ2-7,TRBD1,TGCAGCGTGGGGAACCGGGACAGCTCCTACGAGCAGTACTTC,CSVGNRDSSYEQYF
many,TRBV24-1,TRBJ1-6,TRBD1,TGTGCCACCAGTGGGACAGGGGGCGGTAATTCACCCCTCCACTTT,CATSGTGGGNSPLHF
many,TRBV7-9,TRBJ2-7,TRBD2,TGTGCCAGCAGCTTAGATCCTAGCGGAGCCTACGAGCAGTACTTC,CASSLDPSGAYEQYF
few,TRBV3-1,TRBJ2-7,NA,TGTGCCAGCAGCGAGGGATGGGAGTCCTACGAGCAGTACTTC,CASSEGWESYEQYF
many,TRBV12-3/TRBV12-4,TRBJ1-2,TRBD1,TGTGCCAGCAGTCCAGGGGGCTTTGGGGGCTACACCTTC,CASSPGGFGGYTF
many,TRBV7-9,TRBJ2-1,TRBD1,TGTGCCAGCAGCTCCGGACAGGGGGAATACGACAATGAGCAGTTCTTC,CASSSGQGEYDNEQFF
few,TRBV4-3,TRBJ2-3,NA,TGCGCCAGCAGCCAAGATCTGGACGGAGACTTCACAGATACGCAGTATTTT,CASSQDLDGDFTDTQYF
many,TRBV4-1,TRBJ2-1,TRBD2,TGCGCCAGCAGCCCGGTTCTAGCGGGAGGCGGGGGTGAGCAGTTCTTC,CASSPVLAGGGGEQFF
many,TRBV2,TRBJ2-3,NA,TGTGCCAGCAGCCGGGACTCCGTTTGGGCAGATACGCAGTATTTT,CASSRDSVWADTQYF